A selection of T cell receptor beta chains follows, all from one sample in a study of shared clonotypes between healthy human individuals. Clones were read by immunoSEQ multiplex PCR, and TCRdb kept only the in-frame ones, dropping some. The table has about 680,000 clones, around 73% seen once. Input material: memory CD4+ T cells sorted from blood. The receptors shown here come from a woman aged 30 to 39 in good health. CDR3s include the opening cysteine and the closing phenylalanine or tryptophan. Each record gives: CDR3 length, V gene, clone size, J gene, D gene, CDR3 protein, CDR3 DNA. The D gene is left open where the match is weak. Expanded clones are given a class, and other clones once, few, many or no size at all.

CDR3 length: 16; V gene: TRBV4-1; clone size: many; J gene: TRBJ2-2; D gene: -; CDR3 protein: CASSQVLGLNTGELFF; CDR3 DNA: TGCGCCAGCAGCCAAGTGTTGGGATTGAACACCGGGGAGCTGTTTTTT
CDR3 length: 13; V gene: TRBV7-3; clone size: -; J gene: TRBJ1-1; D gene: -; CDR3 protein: CASSLTGTTEAFF; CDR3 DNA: TGTGCCAGCAGCTTAACAGGGACCACTGAAGCTTTCTTT
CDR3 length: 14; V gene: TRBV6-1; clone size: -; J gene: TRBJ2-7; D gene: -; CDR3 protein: CASSTGDTLLGQYF; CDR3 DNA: TGTGCCAGCAGCACCGGGGACACCCTGCTAGGGCAGTACTTC
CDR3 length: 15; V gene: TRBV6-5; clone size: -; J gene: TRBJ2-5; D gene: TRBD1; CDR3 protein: CASSYQDRGRIDQYF; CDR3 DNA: TGTGCCAGCAGTTACCAGGACAGGGGGCGAATCGACCAGTACTTC
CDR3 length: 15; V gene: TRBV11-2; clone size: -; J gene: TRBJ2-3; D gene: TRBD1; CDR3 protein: CASSRDRGATDTQYF; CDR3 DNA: TGTGCCAGCAGCCGCGACAGGGGAGCCACAGATACGCAGTATTTT
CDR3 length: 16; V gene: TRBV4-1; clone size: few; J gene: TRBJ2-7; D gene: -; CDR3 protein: CASSQGAGGAPLEQYF; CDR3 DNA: TGCGCCAGCAGCCAAGGGGCGGGCGGGGCACCTCTGGAGCAGTACTTC
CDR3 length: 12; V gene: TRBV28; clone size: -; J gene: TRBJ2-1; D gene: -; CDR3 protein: CASKWGTGEQFF; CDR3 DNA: TGTGCCAGCAAATGGGGTACGGGTGAGCAGTTCTTC
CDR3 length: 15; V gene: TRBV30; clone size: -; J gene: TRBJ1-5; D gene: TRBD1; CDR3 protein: CAWGRQGATGQPQHF; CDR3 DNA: TGTGCCTGGGGGAGACAGGGTGCTACGGGGCAGCCCCAGCATTTT
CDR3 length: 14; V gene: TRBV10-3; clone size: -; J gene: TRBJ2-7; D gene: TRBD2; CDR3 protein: CAINPSGASYEQYF; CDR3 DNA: TGTGCCATCAATCCTAGCGGGGCTTCCTACGAGCAGTACTTC
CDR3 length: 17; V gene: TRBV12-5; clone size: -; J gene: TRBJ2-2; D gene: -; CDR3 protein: CASGLAHTGRSFGELFF; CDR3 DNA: TGTGCTAGTGGTTTGGCCCATACAGGGAGGTCGTTCGGGGAGCTGTTTTTT